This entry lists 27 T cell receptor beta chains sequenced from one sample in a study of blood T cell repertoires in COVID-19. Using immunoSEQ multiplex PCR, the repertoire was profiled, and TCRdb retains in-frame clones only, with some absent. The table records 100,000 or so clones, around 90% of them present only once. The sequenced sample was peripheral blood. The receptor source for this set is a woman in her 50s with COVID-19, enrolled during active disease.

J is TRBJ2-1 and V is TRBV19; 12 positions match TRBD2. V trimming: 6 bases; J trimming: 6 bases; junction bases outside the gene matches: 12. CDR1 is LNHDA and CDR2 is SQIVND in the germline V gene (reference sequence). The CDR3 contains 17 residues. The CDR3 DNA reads TGTGCCAGTAGCCCCCCTAGCGGGGGGGCTCAAGTCAATGAGCAGTTCTTC. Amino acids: CASSPPSGGAQVNEQFF.

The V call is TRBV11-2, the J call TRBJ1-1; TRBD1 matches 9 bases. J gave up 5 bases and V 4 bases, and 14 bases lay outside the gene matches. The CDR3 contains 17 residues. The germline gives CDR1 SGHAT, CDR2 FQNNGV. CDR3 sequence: CASSSPHGGQGGTEAFF. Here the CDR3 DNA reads TGTGCCAGCAGCTCCCCCCATGGGGGACAGGGAGGGACTGAAGCTTTCTTT.

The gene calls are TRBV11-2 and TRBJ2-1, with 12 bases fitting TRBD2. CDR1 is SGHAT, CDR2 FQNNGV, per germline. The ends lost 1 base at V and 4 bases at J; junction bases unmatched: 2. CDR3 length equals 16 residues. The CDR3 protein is CASSLALAGGYNEQFF. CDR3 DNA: TGTGCCAGCAGCTTAGCCCTAGCGGGGGGGTACAATGAGCAGTTCTTC.

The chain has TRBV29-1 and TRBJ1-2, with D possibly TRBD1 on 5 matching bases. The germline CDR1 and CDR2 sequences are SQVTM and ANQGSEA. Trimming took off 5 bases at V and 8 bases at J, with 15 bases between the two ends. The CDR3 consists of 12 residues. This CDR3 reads CSVFPAGDGYTF. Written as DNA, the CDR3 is TGCAGCGTTTTCCCCGCGGGGGACGGCTACACCTTC.

This CDR3 reads CASSDRFSGNTIYF. CDR3 DNA sequence: TGTGCCAGCAGTGACCGGTTCTCTGGAAACACCATATATTTT. The chain carries TRBV2 and TRBJ1-3; D ambiguous. V was shortened by 3 bases and J by 0 bases, with 6 bases between the two germline ends. Looked up from germline, CDR1 is SNHLY and CDR2 is FYNNEI. The CDR3 has 14 amino acids.

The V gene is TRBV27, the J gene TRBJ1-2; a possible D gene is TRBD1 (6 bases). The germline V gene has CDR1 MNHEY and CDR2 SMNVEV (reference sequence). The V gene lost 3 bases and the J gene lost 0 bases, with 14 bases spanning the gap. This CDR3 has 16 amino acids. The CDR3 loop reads CASSFYTQGANYGYTF. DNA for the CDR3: TGTGCCAGCAGTTTTTACACACAGGGAGCTAACTATGGCTACACCTTC.

The CDR3 DNA reads TGCGCCAGCAGCTCGAGGAGGGCCGCCGCAGCTTTCTTT. Amino acid sequence: CASSSRRAAAAFF. The chain joins TRBV5-1 to TRBJ1-1; D is uncertain. Germline values: CDR1 SGHRS, CDR2 YFSETQ. This CDR3 contains 13 residues. Trimming removed 3 bases from V and 10 bases from J, with 16 bases in between.

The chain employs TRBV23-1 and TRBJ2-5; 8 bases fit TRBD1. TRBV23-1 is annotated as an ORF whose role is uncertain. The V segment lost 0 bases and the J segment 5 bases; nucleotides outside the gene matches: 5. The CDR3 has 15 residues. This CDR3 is CASSQSDREVETQYF. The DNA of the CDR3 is TGCGCCAGCAGTCAATCGGACAGGGAGGTTGAGACCCAGTACTTC.

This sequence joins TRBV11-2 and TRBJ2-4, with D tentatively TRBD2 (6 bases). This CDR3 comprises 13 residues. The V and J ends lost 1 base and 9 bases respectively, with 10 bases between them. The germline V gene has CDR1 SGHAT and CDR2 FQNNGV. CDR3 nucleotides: TGTGCCAGCAGCTTAGGGGGGGAAGGCATTCAGTACTTC. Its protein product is CASSLGGEGIQYF.

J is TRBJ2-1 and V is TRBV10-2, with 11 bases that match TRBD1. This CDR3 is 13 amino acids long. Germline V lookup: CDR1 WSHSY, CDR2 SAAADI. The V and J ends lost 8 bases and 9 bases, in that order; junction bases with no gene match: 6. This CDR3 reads CASRRTGGSEQFF. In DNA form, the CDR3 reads TGCGCCAGCCGAAGGACAGGGGGCTCTGAGCAGTTCTTC.

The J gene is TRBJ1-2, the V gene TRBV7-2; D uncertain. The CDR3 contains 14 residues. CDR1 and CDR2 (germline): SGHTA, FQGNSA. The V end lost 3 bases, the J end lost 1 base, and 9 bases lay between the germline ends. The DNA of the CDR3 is TGTGCCAGCAGCTTCTCTGGCCGTAACTATGGCTACACCTTC. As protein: CASSFSGRNYGYTF.

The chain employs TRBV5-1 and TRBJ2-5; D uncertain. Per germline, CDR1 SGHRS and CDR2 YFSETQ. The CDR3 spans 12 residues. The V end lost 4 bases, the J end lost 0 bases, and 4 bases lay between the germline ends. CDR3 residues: CASSRDQETQYF. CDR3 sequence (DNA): TGCGCCAGCAGCCGCGACCAAGAGACCCAGTACTTC.

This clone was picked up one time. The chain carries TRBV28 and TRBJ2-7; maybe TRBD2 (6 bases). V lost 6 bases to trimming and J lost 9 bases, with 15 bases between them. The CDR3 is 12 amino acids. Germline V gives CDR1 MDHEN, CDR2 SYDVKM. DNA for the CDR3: TGTGCCAGCAGGAGCGACGGACTACTGCAGTACGTC. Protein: CASRSDGLLQYV.

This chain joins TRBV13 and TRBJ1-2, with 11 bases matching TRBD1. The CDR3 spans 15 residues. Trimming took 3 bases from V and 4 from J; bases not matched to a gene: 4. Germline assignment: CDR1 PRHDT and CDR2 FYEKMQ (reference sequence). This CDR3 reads CASSFPGQGVYGYTF. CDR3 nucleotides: TGTGCCAGCAGCTTCCCGGGACAGGGGGTCTATGGCTACACCTTC.

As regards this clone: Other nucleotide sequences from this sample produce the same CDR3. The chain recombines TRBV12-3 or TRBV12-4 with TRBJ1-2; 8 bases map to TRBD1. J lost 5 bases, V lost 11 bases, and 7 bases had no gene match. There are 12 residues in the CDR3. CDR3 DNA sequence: TGTGCCTCCCGGACAGGGAAATATGGCTACACCTTC. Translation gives CASRTGKYGYTF.

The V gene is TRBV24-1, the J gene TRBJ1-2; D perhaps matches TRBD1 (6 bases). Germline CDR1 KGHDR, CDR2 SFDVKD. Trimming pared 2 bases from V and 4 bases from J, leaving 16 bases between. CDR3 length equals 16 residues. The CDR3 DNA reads TGTGCCACCAGTGATTCCAGGGAGGGGGTCCTCTATGGCTACACCTTC. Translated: CATSDSREGVLYGYTF.

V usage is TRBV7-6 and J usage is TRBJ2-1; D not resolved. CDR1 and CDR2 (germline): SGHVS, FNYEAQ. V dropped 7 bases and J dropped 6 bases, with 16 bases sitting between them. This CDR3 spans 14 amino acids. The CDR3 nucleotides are TGTGCCAGCAAAGGAGAGGTACCTGGCAATGAGCAGTTCTTC. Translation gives CASKGEVPGNEQFF.

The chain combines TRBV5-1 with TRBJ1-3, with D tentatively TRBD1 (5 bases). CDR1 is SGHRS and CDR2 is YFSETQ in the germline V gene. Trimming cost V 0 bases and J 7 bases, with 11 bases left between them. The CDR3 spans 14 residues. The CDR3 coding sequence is TGCGCCAGCAGCTTGGGAGGGGAGGTTAACACCATATATTTT. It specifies CASSLGGEVNTIYF.

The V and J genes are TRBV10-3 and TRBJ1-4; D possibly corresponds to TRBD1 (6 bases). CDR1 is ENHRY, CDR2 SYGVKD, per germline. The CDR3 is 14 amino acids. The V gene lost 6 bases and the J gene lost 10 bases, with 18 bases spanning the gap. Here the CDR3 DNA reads TGTGCCATCAGCGCTCGGACAGAAGGTGGAAAACTGTTTTTT. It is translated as CAISARTEGGKLFF.

Here the CDR3 reads CASSAYRLGNEQFF. The DNA of the CDR3 is TGTGCCAGCAGCGCCTATCGACTAGGCAATGAGCAGTTCTTC. The J gene is TRBJ2-1, the V gene TRBV11-3; a weak D match, TRBD2 (6 bases). V was clipped by 5 bases and J by 6 bases, with 14 bases between them. Germline V CDR1 and CDR2: SGHNT, YENEEA. This CDR3 is 14 amino acids long.

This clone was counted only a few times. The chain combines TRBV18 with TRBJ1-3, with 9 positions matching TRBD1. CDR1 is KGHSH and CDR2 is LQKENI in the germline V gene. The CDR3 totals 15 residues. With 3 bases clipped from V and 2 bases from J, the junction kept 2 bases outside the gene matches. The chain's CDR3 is CASSPGTGTGNTIYF. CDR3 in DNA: TGTGCCAGCTCACCTGGGACAGGGACTGGAAACACCATATATTTT.

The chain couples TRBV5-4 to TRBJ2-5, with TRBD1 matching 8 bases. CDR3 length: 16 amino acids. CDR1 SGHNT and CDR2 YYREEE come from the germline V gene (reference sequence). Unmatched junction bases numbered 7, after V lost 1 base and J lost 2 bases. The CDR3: CASSLNPGGTQETQYF. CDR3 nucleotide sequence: TGTGCCAGCAGCTTGAACCCAGGGGGCACTCAAGAGACCCAGTACTTC.

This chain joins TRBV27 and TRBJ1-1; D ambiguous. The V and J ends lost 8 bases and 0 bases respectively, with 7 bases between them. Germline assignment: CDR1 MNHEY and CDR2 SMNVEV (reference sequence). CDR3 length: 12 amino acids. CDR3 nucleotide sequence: TGTGCCAGCTCGGGTGTGAACACTGAAGCTTTCTTT. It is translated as CASSGVNTEAFF.

The CDR3 is CASSHGPGQGGTGNTIYF. DNA of the CDR3: TGCGCCAGCAGCCACGGGCCGGGACAGGGAGGAACTGGAAACACCATATATTTT. V is TRBV4-1 and J is TRBJ1-3; 9 bases line up with TRBD1. The germline CDR1 and CDR2 sequences are MGHRA and YSYEKL. J gave up 2 bases and V 3 bases, and 11 bases lay outside the gene matches. The CDR3 has 18 residues.

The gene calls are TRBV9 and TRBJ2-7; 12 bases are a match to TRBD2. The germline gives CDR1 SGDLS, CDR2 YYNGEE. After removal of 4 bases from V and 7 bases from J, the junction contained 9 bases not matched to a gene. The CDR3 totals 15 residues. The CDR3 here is CASSPARTSGVEQYF. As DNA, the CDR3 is TGTGCCAGCAGCCCGGCCCGGACTAGCGGGGTGGAGCAGTACTTC.

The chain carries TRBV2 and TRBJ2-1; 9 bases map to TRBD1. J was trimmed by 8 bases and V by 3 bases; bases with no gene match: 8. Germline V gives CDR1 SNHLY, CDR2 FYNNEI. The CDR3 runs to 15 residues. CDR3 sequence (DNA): TGTGCCAGCAGTGAGGGGGGACAGGGCTTCCATGAGCAGTTCTTC. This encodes CASSEGGQGFHEQFF.

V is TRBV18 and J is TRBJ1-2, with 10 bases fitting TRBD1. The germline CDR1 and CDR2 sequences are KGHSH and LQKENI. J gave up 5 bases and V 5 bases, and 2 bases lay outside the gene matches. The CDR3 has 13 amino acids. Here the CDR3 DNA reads TGTGCCAGCTCAGACAGGGGGCTGTATGGCTACACCTTC. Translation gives CASSDRGLYGYTF.